The rows below give T cell receptor beta chains drawn from one sample of a study of blood T cell repertoires in COVID-19. Measured with immunoSEQ multiplex PCR; TCRdb has only the in-frame clones, and not every one. This sample carries 110,000 or so clones, 87% of them seen once, and the ten largest clones take more than 6%. The sequenced sample was peripheral blood. These receptors originate from a human donor in a cohort sampled during active COVID-19. Both conserved end residues are part of each CDR3. The D gene is left open where the match is weak. The size field is filled for only some rows; it gives once, few, many or a size class.

v_gene,d_gene,j_gene,abundance,CDR3aa,CDR3nt
TRBV28,TRBD2,TRBJ2-7,NA,CASSLWGLAGYEQYF,TGTGCCAGCAGTTTATGGGGACTAGCAGGCTACGAGCAGTACTTC
TRBV7-8,NA,TRBJ1-4,NA,CASSWGGEKLFF,TGTGCCAGCAGCTGGGGGGGGGAAAAACTGTTTTTT
TRBV24-1,TRBD2,TRBJ2-3,NA,CATSGRASDTQYF,TGTGCCACCAGCGGGAGGGCCTCAGATACGCAGTATTTT
TRBV19,NA,TRBJ1-3,NA,CASSIFTGGSGNTIYF,TGTGCCAGTAGTATCTTCACAGGCGGCTCTGGAAACACCATATATTTT
TRBV19,TRBD1,TRBJ2-7,NA,CASSSGQIGEQYF,TGTGCCAGTAGTTCGGGACAGATCGGCGAGCAGTACTTC
TRBV28,NA,TRBJ1-4,NA,CASTNREKLFF,TGTGCCAGCACCAACAGGGAAAAACTGTTTTTT
TRBV3-1/TRBV3-2,NA,TRBJ2-1,NA,CASSQDSGFEQFF,TGTGCCAGCAGCCAAGATTCAGGGTTTGAGCAGTTCTTC
TRBV5-1,TRBD1,TRBJ1-1,NA,CASSWTGEGTEAFF,TGCGCCAGCAGCTGGACAGGGGAGGGAACTGAAGCTTTCTTT
TRBV6-4,NA,TRBJ2-1,NA,CASSVKESSYNEQFF,TGTGCCAGCAGTGTGAAGGAGAGCTCCTACAATGAGCAGTTCTTC
TRBV18,NA,TRBJ2-1,NA,CASSPLMTGSYNEQFF,TGTGCCAGCTCACCGCTGATGACGGGCTCCTACAATGAGCAGTTCTTC
TRBV10-3,TRBD1,TRBJ2-7,NA,CAIKGQGYEQYF,TGTGCCATCAAAGGACAGGGCTACGAGCAGTACTTC
TRBV27,TRBD2,TRBJ2-2,NA,CASSRIRGTSGTNTGELFF,TGTGCCAGCAGCCGAATCCGAGGGACTAGCGGGACGAACACCGGGGAGCTGTTTTTT
TRBV27,NA,TRBJ1-1,NA,CASSQTVNTEAFF,TGTGCCAGCAGTCAAACAGTGAACACTGAAGCTTTCTTT
TRBV7-2,TRBD2,TRBJ2-3,NA,CASSLTSGDTQYF,TGTGCCAGCAGCTTAACTAGCGGGGATACGCAGTATTTT
TRBV5-1,TRBD2,TRBJ2-5,NA,CASSWTPGLATQTQYF,TGCGCCAGCAGCTGGACGCCGGGACTAGCGACTCAGACCCAGTACTTC
TRBV27,NA,TRBJ2-1,NA,CASSRQAPNEQFF,TGTGCCAGCAGTCGACAGGCACCCAATGAGCAGTTCTTC
TRBV7-9,TRBD2,TRBJ2-2,NA,CASSLPGTRGTWDTGELFF,TGTGCCAGCAGCCTTCCCGGGACTAGAGGCACCTGGGACACCGGGGAGCTGTTTTTT
TRBV5-1,TRBD2,TRBJ2-3,NA,CASSLEGSGADTQYF,TGCGCCAGCAGCTTGGAAGGTAGCGGGGCGGATACGCAGTATTTT
TRBV7-8,TRBD1,TRBJ1-6,once,CASSQDRANSPLHF,TGTGCCAGCAGCCAGGACAGGGCAAATTCACCCCTCCACTTT
TRBV12-3/TRBV12-4,NA,TRBJ1-2,NA,CASTDSRVSGYTF,TGTGCCAGCACCGATTCCAGGGTGAGCGGCTACACCTTC
TRBV19,NA,TRBJ2-3,once,CASSIGPGNTDTQYF,TGTGCCAGTAGTATAGGGCCAGGGAACACAGATACGCAGTATTTT
TRBV10-3,TRBD2,TRBJ2-7,NA,CAISESGGRGSYEQYF,TGTGCCATCAGTGAGTCGGGCGGGAGGGGGTCCTACGAGCAGTACTTC
TRBV6-5,TRBD1,TRBJ2-2,NA,CASRRDRNTGELFF,TGTGCCAGCAGAAGGGACAGGAACACCGGGGAGCTGTTTTTT
TRBV5-5,NA,TRBJ1-1,NA,CASSLRRVGVVGSNTEAFF,TGTGCCAGCAGCCTTCGGAGGGTCGGGGTAGTGGGGTCGAACACTGAAGCTTTCTTT
TRBV9,TRBD2,TRBJ2-7,NA,CASSPRGGAGYEQYF,TGTGCCAGCAGCCCCCGGGGGGGGGCAGGCTACGAGCAGTACTTC
TRBV3-1/TRBV3-2,NA,TRBJ1-2,NA,CASSQRTDYGYTF,TGTGCCAGCAGCCAAAGAACAGACTATGGCTACACCTTC
TRBV29-1,TRBD1,TRBJ2-7,NA,CSVEFRTGALGYEQYF,TGCAGCGTTGAGTTCAGGACAGGCGCCCTCGGGTACGAGCAGTACTTC
TRBV5-8,NA,TRBJ1-5,NA,CASSLYQNNQPQHF,TGTGCCAGCAGCTTATACCAGAACAATCAGCCCCAGCATTTT
TRBV28,NA,TRBJ1-1,NA,CASSFPAWRRNTEAFF,TGTGCCAGCAGTTTTCCAGCCTGGCGGAGGAACACTGAAGCTTTCTTT
TRBV5-4,NA,TRBJ2-7,NA,CASSLPTRAYEQYF,TGTGCCAGCAGCTTGCCAACGCGAGCCTACGAGCAGTACTTC
TRBV5-1,NA,TRBJ1-2,once,CASSLVGAANYGYTF,TGCGCCAGCAGCTTGGTGGGGGCCGCTAACTATGGCTACACCTTC